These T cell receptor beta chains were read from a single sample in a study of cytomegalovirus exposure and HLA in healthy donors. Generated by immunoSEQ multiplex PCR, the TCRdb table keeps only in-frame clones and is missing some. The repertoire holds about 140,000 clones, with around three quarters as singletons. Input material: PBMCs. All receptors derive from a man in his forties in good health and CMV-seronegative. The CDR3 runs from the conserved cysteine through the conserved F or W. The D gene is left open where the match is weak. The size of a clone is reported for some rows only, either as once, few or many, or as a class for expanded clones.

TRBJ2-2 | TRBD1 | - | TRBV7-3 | CASSLGTANTGELFF | TGTGCCAGCAGCTTAGGGACAGCGAACACCGGGGAGCTGTTTTTT
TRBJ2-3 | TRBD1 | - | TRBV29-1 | CSVSTGADTQYF | TGCAGCGTGTCGACAGGGGCAGATACGCAGTATTTT
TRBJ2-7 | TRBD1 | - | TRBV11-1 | CASSLAGGAGYEQYF | TGTGCCAGCAGCTTAGCAGGGGGCGCAGGATACGAGCAGTACTTC
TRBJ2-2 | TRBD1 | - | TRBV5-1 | CASSLGQGATGELFF | TGCGCCAGCAGCCTAGGACAGGGGGCCACCGGGGAGCTGTTTTTT
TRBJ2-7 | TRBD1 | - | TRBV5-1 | CASSRGTGIVPEQYF | TGCGCCAGCAGCCGAGGGACAGGGATTGTTCCCGAGCAGTACTTC
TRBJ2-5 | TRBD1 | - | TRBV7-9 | CASSLDWDSQETQYF | TGTGCCAGCAGCTTAGATTGGGACAGCCAGGAGACCCAGTACTTC
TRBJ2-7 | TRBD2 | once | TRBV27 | CASSLLAGGPRSSYEQYF | TGTGCCAGCAGTTTATTAGCGGGAGGGCCCAGGAGCTCCTACGAGCAGTACTTC
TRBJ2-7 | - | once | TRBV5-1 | CASSFNTEQYF | TGCGCCAGCAGCTTCAATACTGAGCAGTACTTC
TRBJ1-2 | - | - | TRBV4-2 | CASTEGGGDGYTF | TGTGCCAGCACCGAAGGGGGGGGCGATGGCTACACCTTC
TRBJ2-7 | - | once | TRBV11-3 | CASSLSGSRASEQYF | TGTGCCAGCAGCTTATCCGGGAGCCGGGCTTCGGAGCAGTACTTC
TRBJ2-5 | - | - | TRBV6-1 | CASSVERWSGETQYF | TGTGCCAGCAGTGTCGAACGGTGGTCGGGAGAGACCCAGTACTTC
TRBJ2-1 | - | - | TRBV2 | CASSDRVAYNEQFF | TGTGCCAGCTCCGATCGGGTTGCCTACAATGAGCAGTTCTTC
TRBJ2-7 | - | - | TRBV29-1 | CSVEETASSYEQYF | TGCAGCGTTGAGGAGACAGCGTCATCCTACGAGCAGTACTTC
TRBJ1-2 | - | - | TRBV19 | CASSIDGGATNYGYTF | TGTGCCAGTAGTATAGATGGAGGGGCCACTAACTATGGCTACACCTTC
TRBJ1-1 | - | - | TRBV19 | CASTPNREGEAFF | TGTGCCAGTACCCCCAATCGTGAGGGAGAAGCTTTCTTT
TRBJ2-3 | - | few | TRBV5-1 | CASSLLTDYITDTQYF | TGCGCCAGCAGCTTGCTGACGGACTACATCACAGATACGCAGTATTTT
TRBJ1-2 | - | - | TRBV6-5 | CASSDRNYGYTF | TGTGCCAGCAGTGACAGGAACTATGGCTACACCTTC
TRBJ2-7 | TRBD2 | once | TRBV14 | CASSQDLWGTNGAEQYF | TGTGCCAGCAGCCAAGATCTTTGGGGGACTAACGGGGCCGAGCAGTACTTC
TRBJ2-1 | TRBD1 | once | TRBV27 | CASSLIFPGQGYNEQFF | TGTGCCAGCAGTTTAATATTTCCGGGACAGGGCTACAATGAGCAGTTCTTC
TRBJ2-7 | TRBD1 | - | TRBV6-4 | CASSTKPGQSYEQYF | TGTGCCAGCAGTACAAAACCGGGACAGAGCTACGAGCAGTACTTC
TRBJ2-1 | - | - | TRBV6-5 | CASSYSTGITYNEQFF | TGTGCCAGCAGTTACTCAACAGGAATAACCTACAATGAGCAGTTCTTC
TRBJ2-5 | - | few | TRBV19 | CASSMQGFKTQYF | TGTGCCAGTAGTATGCAGGGTTTTAAGACCCAGTACTTC
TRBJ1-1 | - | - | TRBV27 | CASSLSGRTEAFF | TGTGCCAGCAGTTTGTCAGGGCGGACTGAAGCTTTCTTT
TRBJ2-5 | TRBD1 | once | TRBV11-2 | CASSGDRDYQETQYF | TGTGCCAGCAGCGGGGACAGGGACTACCAAGAGACCCAGTACTTC
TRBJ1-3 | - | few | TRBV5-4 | CASSLDRAVSGNTIYF | TGTGCCAGCAGCTTGGACAGGGCCGTCTCTGGAAACACCATATATTTT
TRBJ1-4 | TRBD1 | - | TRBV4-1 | CASSQGAGTGSEKLFF | TGCGCCAGCAGCCAAGGGGCCGGGACAGGGTCTGAAAAACTGTTTTTT
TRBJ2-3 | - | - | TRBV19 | CASSIGFRVDTQYF | TGTGCCAGTAGTATAGGGTTCAGGGTGGATACGCAGTATTTT
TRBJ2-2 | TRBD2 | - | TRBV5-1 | CASSSGTFFSGRIANTGELFF | TGCGCCAGCAGCTCGGGGACATTTTTTAGCGGGAGGATTGCGAACACCGGGGAGCTGTTTTTT
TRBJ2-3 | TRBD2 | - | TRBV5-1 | CASSLEIAGITDTQYF | TGCGCCAGCAGCTTGGAAATAGCGGGGATCACAGATACGCAGTATTTT
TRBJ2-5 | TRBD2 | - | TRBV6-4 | CASSPTSGGEETQYF | TGTGCCAGCAGCCCGACTAGCGGGGGGGAAGAGACCCAGTACTTC
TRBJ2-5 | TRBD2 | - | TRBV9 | CASSVELAGVGEQYF | TGTGCCAGCAGCGTAGAACTAGCGGGAGTGGGAGAGCAGTACTTC
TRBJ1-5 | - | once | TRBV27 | CASSLSTGWSSNQPQHF | TGTGCCAGCAGTTTAAGTACAGGATGGAGTAGCAATCAGCCCCAGCATTTT
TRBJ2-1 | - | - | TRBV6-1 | CASSEMRYNEQFF | TGTGCCAGCAGTGAGATGCGGTACAATGAGCAGTTCTTC
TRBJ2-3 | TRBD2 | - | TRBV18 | CASSLAGDSTDTQYF | TGTGCCAGCTCCCTAGCGGGAGATAGCACAGATACGCAGTATTTT
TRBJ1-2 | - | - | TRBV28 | CASSLSQRRGGYGYTF | TGTGCCAGCAGTTTATCCCAGCGCAGGGGTGGGTATGGCTACACCTTC
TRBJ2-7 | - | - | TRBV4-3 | CASSQDRPVYEQYF | TGCGCCAGCAGCCAAGATCGTCCCGTCTACGAGCAGTACTTC
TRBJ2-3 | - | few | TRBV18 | CASSPPGEGTDTQYF | TGTGCCAGCTCACCACCGGGAGAGGGCACAGATACGCAGTATTTT
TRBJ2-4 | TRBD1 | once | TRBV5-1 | CASSPDRPPKNIQYF | TGCGCCAGCAGCCCGGACAGGCCGCCCAAAAACATTCAGTACTTC
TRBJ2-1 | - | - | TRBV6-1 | CASSEGDKGYNEQFF | TGTGCCAGCAGTGAAGGAGACAAGGGGTATAATGAGCAGTTCTTC
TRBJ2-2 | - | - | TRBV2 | CASSSGQGGRTGELFF | TGTGCCAGCAGTTCCGGACAGGGAGGGCGAACCGGGGAGCTGTTTTTT
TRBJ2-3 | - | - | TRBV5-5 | CASRGRWRHTDTQYF | TGTGCCAGCAGGGGGAGGTGGCGGCACACAGATACGCAGTATTTT
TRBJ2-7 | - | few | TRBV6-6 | CASKQDSTYEQYF | TGTGCCAGCAAGCAGGACTCGACCTACGAGCAGTACTTC
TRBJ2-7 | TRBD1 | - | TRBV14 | CASSQTLTGGEQYF | TGTGCCAGCAGCCAAACCCTCACAGGGGGAGAGCAGTACTTC
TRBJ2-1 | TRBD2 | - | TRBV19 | CASSILAGDSSYNEQFF | TGTGCCAGTAGTATCCTAGCGGGGGACAGCTCCTACAATGAGCAGTTCTTC
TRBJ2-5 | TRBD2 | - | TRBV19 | CASTGRVAGAQETQYF | TGTGCCAGTACCGGAAGGGTAGCGGGGGCCCAAGAGACCCAGTACTTC
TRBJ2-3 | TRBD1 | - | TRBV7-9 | CASSLQGALSTDTQYF | TGTGCCAGCAGCTTACAGGGGGCGCTTAGCACAGATACGCAGTATTTT
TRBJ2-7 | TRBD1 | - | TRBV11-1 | CASSPSVGTGSYEQYF | TGTGCCAGCAGTCCCTCCGTGGGGACAGGTTCCTACGAGCAGTACTTC
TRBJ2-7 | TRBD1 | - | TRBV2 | CASRGTESSYEQYF | TGTGCCAGCAGGGGGACAGAGAGCTCCTACGAGCAGTACTTC
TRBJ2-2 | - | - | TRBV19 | CASSPSSGLVGELFF | TGTGCCAGTAGCCCCAGCTCAGGGTTAGTCGGGGAGCTGTTTTTT
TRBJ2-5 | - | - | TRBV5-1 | CASSLYRDRLSGEQYF | TGCGCCAGCAGCCTGTACCGGGACAGACTCTCGGGGGAGCAGTACTTC
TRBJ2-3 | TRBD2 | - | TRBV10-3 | CAISDGGTSGTDTQYF | TGTGCCATCAGTGATGGTGGGACTAGCGGGACGGATACGCAGTATTTT
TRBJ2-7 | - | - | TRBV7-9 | CASSLAGKFYEQYF | TGTGCCAGCAGCTTGGCAGGAAAGTTCTACGAGCAGTACTTC
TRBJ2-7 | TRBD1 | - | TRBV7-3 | CASSSYGQGSEQYF | TGTGCCAGCAGCTCTTACGGACAGGGATCAGAGCAGTACTTC
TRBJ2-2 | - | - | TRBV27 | CASSFSGPNTGELFF | TGTGCCAGCAGTTTTAGCGGACCGAACACCGGGGAGCTGTTTTTT
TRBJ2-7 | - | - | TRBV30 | CAWRGQPGDEQYF | TGTGCCTGGAGGGGACAGCCGGGGGACGAGCAGTACTTC
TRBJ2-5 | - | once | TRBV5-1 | CASSLVASFGEETQYF | TGCGCCAGCAGTCTTGTGGCCAGCTTTGGAGAAGAGACCCAGTACTTC
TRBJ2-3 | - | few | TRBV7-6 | CASSPDDISTDTQYF | TGTGCCAGCAGCCCAGATGATATTTCCACAGATACGCAGTATTTT
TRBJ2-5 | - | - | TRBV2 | CASSETSWSGFQLTQYF | TGTGCCAGCAGTGAAACTTCTTGGTCGGGATTCCAGCTAACCCAGTACTTC